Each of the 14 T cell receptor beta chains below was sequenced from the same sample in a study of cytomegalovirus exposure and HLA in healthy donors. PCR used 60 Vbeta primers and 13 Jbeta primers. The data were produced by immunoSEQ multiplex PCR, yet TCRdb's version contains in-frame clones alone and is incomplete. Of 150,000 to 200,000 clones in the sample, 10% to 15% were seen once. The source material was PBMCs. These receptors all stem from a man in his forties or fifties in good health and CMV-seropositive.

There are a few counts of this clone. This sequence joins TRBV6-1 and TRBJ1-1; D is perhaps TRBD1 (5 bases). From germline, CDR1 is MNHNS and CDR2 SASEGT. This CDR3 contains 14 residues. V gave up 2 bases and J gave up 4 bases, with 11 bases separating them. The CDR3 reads CASSETGGGTEAFF. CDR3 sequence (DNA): TGTGCCAGCAGTGAAACCGGGGGGGGCACTGAAGCTTTCTTT.

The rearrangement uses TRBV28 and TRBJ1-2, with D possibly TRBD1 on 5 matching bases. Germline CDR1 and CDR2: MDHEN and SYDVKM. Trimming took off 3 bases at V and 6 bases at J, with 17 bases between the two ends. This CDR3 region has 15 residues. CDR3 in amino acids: CASSLTRAHANGYTF. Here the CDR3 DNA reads TGTGCCAGCAGTTTGACCAGGGCGCATGCGAATGGCTACACCTTC.

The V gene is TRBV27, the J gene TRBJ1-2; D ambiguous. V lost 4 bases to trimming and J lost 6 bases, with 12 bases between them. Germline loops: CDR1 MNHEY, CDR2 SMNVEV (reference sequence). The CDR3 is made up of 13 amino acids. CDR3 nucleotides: TGTGCCAGCAGTTCATCCAAGAGGGATGGCTACACCTTC. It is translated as CASSSSKRDGYTF.

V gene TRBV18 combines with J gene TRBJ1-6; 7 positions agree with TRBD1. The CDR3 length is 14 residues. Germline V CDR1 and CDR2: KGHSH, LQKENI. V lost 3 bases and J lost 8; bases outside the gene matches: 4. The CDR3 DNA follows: TGTGCCAGCTCACCGAACCAGGGGGATTCACCCCTCCACTTT. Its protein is CASSPNQGDSPLHF.

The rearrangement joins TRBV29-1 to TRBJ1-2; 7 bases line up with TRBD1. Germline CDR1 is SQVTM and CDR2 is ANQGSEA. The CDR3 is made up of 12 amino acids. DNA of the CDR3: TGCAGGGTGGAGGGGGCAAACTATGGCTACACCTTC. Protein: CRVEGANYGYTF.

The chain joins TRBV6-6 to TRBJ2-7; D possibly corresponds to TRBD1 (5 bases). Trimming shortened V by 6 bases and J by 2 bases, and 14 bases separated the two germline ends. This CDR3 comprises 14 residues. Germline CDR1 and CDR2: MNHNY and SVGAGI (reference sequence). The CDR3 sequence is CASSSLGHPYEQYF. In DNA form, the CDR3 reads TGTGCCAGCAGCTCTCTCGGACACCCCTACGAGCAGTACTTC.

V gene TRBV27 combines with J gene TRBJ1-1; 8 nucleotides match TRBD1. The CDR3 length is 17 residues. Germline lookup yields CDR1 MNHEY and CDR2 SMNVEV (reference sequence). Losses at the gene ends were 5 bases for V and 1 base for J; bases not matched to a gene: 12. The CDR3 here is CASSPSFRTGTNTEAFF. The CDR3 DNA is TGTGCCAGCAGTCCTTCTTTTAGGACAGGGACGAACACTGAAGCTTTCTTT.

The CDR3 spells CASSLAGEVGELFF. In DNA form, the CDR3 reads TGTGCCAGCAGCTTGGCCGGAGAGGTCGGGGAGCTGTTTTTT. The chain has TRBV5-4 and TRBJ2-2; no reliable D call. V lost 0 bases to trimming and J lost 7 bases, with 10 bases between them. Germline loops: CDR1 SGHNT, CDR2 YYREEE (reference sequence). CDR3 length: 14 amino acids.

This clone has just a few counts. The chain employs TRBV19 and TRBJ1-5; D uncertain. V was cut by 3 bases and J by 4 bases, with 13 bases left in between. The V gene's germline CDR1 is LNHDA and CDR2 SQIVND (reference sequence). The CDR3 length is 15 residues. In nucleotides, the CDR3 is TGTGCCAGTAGTATTTGGAGAGGTGGGAATCAGCCCCAGCATTTT. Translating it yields CASSIWRGGNQPQHF.

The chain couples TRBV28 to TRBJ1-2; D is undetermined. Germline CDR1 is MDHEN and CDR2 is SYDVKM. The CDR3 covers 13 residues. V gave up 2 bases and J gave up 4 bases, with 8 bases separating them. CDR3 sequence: CASSLSGSYGYTF. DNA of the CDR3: TGTGCCAGCAGTTTAAGCGGATCCTATGGCTACACCTTC.

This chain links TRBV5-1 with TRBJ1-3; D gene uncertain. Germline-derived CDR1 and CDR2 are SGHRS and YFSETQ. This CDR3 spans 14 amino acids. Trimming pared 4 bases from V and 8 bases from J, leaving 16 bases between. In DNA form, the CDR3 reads TGCGCCAGCAGCCCCGCTGGGAGGGTGGACACCATATATTTT. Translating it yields CASSPAGRVDTIYF.

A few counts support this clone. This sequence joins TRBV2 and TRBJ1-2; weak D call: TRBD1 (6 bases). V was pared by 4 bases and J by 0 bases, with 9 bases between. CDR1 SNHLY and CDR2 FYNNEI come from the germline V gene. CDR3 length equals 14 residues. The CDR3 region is CASSGQVTNYGYTF. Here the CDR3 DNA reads TGTGCCAGCAGTGGACAGGTCACTAACTATGGCTACACCTTC.

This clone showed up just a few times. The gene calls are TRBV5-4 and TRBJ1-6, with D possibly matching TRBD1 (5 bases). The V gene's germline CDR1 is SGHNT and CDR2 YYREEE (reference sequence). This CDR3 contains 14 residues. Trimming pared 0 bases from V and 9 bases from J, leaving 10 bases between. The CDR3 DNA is TGTGCCAGCAGCTTGGCAGGGCCAGGTTCACCCCTCCACTTT. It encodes CASSLAGPGSPLHF.

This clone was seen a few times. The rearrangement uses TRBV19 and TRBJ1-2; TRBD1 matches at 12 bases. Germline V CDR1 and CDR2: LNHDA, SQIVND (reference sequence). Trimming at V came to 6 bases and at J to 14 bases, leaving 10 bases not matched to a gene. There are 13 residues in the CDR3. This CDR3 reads CASSPPGQGAETF. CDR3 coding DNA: TGTGCCAGTAGCCCCCCGGGACAGGGGGCGGAGACCTTC.